This entry lists 19 T cell receptor beta chains sequenced from one sample in a study of T cells after yellow fever vaccination. TCRdb called the 5' RACE reads again in MiXCR, with one record for every CDR3 protein. This sample yields roughly 320,000 distinct CDR3 sequences, of which roughly 10% are seen a single time; 3% to 3.5% belongs to the top ten. The material was CD4+ T cells sorted from PBMCs, obtained 45 days after the yellow fever booster vaccination. Receptor source: a man younger than 35 who received the YFV17D yellow fever vaccine.

The chain has TRBV5-1 and TRBJ2-1; 7 bases fit TRBD1. J gave up 9 bases and V 4 bases, and 7 bases lay outside the gene matches. The length of the CDR3 is 13 residues. Germline CDR1 is SGHRS and CDR2 is YFSETQ. The CDR3 DNA is TGCGCCAGCAGCCGGGACAGTGGGGCTGAGCAGTTCTTC. This encodes CASSRDSGAEQFF.

This rearrangement joins TRBV12-3 or TRBV12-4 to TRBJ2-2; TRBD2 might be the D (6 bases). The germline V and J ends were trimmed by 4 bases and 4 bases, with 10 bases remaining between them. The CDR3 spans 14 residues. The CDR3 is CASSWGETTGELFF. In DNA, the CDR3 is TGTGCCAGCAGTTGGGGGGAAACCACCGGGGAGCTGTTTTTT.

In its sample, this clonotype was seen many times. The chain combines TRBV6-1 with TRBJ2-5; 8 bases match TRBD1. The CDR3 totals 14 residues. From germline, CDR1 is MNHNS and CDR2 SASEGT. The V gene end was trimmed by 6 bases and the J gene end by 1 base; junction bases not matched to a gene: 4. CDR3 sequence: CASSLGQVQETQYF. The DNA of the CDR3 is TGTGCCAGCAGCCTGGGACAGGTCCAAGAGACCCAGTACTTC.

This clonotype was counted many times. The chain has TRBV7-9 and TRBJ1-1; no definite D call. This CDR3 has 15 residues. With 1 base removed from V and 3 bases from J, the gap between germline ends came to 12 bases. Germline CDR1 reads SEHNR; CDR2 reads FQNEAQ (reference sequence). This CDR3 is CASSLGGGKYTEAFF. The CDR3 DNA sequence: TGTGCCAGCAGCTTAGGCGGAGGGAAGTACACTGAAGCTTTCTTT.

The V call is TRBV9, the J call TRBJ2-3; no clear D. Germline CDR1 reads SGDLS; CDR2 reads YYNGEE. The length of the CDR3 is 11 residues. V was clipped by 4 bases and J by 7 bases, with 7 bases between them. The chain's CDR3 is CASSPGHTQYF. In DNA form, the CDR3 reads TGTGCCAGCAGCCCCGGGCATACGCAGTATTTT.

The chain combines TRBV19 with TRBJ1-5; a weak D match, TRBD1 (6 bases). CDR1 and CDR2 from the germline V gene are LNHDA and SQIVND (reference sequence). V was clipped by 2 bases and J by 7 bases, with 15 bases between them. The CDR3 is made up of 15 amino acids. CDR3 coding DNA: TGTGCCAGTAGTATATGGGGGCAGGGAAAACAGCCCCAGCATTTT. Encoded protein: CASSIWGQGKQPQHF.

This clonotype was observed a few times. The chain combines TRBV4-1 with TRBJ2-3; D ambiguous. This CDR3 is built from 14 residues. Germline V gives CDR1 MGHRA, CDR2 YSYEKL. V was cut by 0 bases and J by 2 bases, with 6 bases left in between. The CDR3 region is CASSQEFYTDTQYF. The CDR3 DNA reads TGCGCCAGCAGCCAAGAGTTTTACACAGATACGCAGTATTTT.

The rearrangement uses TRBV20-1 and TRBJ2-1, with a weak D call TRBD2 (6 bases). Germline values: CDR1 DFQATT, CDR2 SNEGSKA (reference sequence). The length of the CDR3 is 17 residues. The V end lost 1 base, the J end lost 5 bases, and 21 bases lay between the germline ends. CDR3 DNA: TGCAGTGCTAGAGCGTTCTCCCGCGGGTCGGGAGACAATGAGCAGTTCTTC. Protein: CSARAFSRGSGDNEQFF.

The rearrangement joins TRBV6-4 to TRBJ2-5; tentative D call: TRBD2 (5 bases). The V gene's germline CDR1 is MRHNA and CDR2 SNTAGT. V was clipped by 2 bases and J by 2 bases, with 12 bases between them. This CDR3 has 15 amino acids. The DNA of the CDR3 is TGTGCCAGCAGTGACAGGACGGGGTGGCAAGAGACCCAGTACTTC. Translating it yields CASSDRTGWQETQYF.

This clonotype was detected only a few times. V is TRBV11-1 and J is TRBJ2-2, with 15 bases fitting TRBD2. Unmatched junction bases numbered 9, after V lost 5 bases and J lost 5 bases. Per germline, CDR1 SGHAT and CDR2 FQDESV (reference sequence). The CDR3 spans 18 residues. The CDR3 DNA reads TGTGCCAGCAGCATCGGACTAGCGGGGGGGCGCGGTACCGGGGAGCTGTTTTTT. Translating it yields CASSIGLAGGRGTGELFF.

In its sample, this clonotype was seen a few times. This rearrangement joins TRBV5-8 to TRBJ2-5; 11 bases fit TRBD2. The germline CDR1 and CDR2 sequences are SGHTS and YDEGEE. CDR3 size: 16 residues. The J segment lost 3 bases and the V segment lost 0 bases, leaving 4 bases of the junction unmatched. CDR3 region: CASSLGVTSGEETQYF. CDR3 coding DNA: TGTGCCAGCAGCTTGGGTGTGACTAGCGGGGAAGAGACCCAGTACTTC.

The chain has TRBV12-3 or TRBV12-4 and TRBJ1-5, with D unresolved. The V gene lost 6 bases and the J gene lost 3 bases, with 6 bases spanning the gap. The CDR3 consists of 12 residues. The CDR3 protein is CASRYSNQPQHF. The CDR3 DNA reads TGTGCCAGCAGGTATTCCAATCAGCCCCAGCATTTT.

Written as DNA, the CDR3 is TGTGCCAGCAGCCCAGGGGGATTCACCGGGGAGCTGTTTTTT. As protein: CASSPGGFTGELFF. J is TRBJ2-2 and V is TRBV7-2; TRBD1 matches at 7 bases. CDR3 length: 14 amino acids. The V and J ends lost 5 bases and 4 bases, in that order; junction bases with no gene match: 4. The germline gives CDR1 SGHTA, CDR2 FQGNSA.

This clonotype was counted a few times. The rearrangement links TRBV6-2 or TRBV6-3 to TRBJ2-3, with 13 bases fitting TRBD2. The CDR3 is made up of 17 amino acids. Losses at the gene ends were 2 bases for V and 1 base for J; bases not matched to a gene: 3. CDR1 and CDR2 (germline): MNHEY, SVGEGT. CDR3 DNA sequence: TGTGCCAGCAGTTACCTGGGACTAGCGGGGCGCACAGATACGCAGTATTTT. This sequence encodes CASSYLGLAGRTDTQYF.

This clonotype occurred a few times. The gene calls are TRBV4-1 and TRBJ1-1; possibly TRBD1 for D (5 bases). The CDR3 contains 12 residues. In germline, CDR1 is MGHRA, CDR2 YSYEKL. V lost 6 bases to trimming and J lost 11 bases, with 16 bases between them. CDR3 residues: CASRPLGGDAFF. In DNA, the CDR3 is TGCGCCAGCAGGCCTTTGGGGGGAGACGCTTTCTTT.

This clonotype has a handful of counts. DNA of the CDR3: TGTGCCAGCAGCCAGAGGGGTATTTACGAGCAGTACGTC. As protein: CASSQRGIYEQYV. This chain joins TRBV7-9 and TRBJ2-7; TRBD1 or TRBD2 may be the D gene (5 bases each). The CDR3 is made up of 13 amino acids. Germline-derived CDR1 and CDR2 are SEHNR and FQNEAQ (reference sequence). V lost 5 bases, J lost 4 bases, and 12 bases lay in between.

The sample holds many counts of this clonotype. Lacking the conserved final phenylalanine or tryptophan, this CDR3 likely reflects a read error. V usage is TRBV4-1 and J usage is TRBJ2-4; 7 bases map to TRBD1. V lost 4 bases and J lost 2; bases outside the gene matches: 8. Germline V CDR1 and CDR2: MGHRA, YSYEKL. This CDR3 spans 16 amino acids. In nucleotides, the CDR3 is TGCGCCAGCAGCCTCGACCAGGGGGATTCCAAAAACATTCAGTACTCC. It translates to CASSLDQGDSKNIQYS.

A few counts support this clonotype. This chain connects TRBV5-1 to TRBJ1-5; unclear D gene. The germline gives CDR1 SGHRS, CDR2 YFSETQ. Trimming left V 0 bases short and J 4 bases short, with 11 bases between. CDR3 length equals 15 residues. The CDR3 DNA is TGCGCCAGCAGCTTGGGTTTGGGCCCTAATCAGCCCCAGCATTTT. Protein: CASSLGLGPNQPQHF.

This clonotype was detected a few times. The chain carries TRBV12-3 or TRBV12-4 and TRBJ2-7; D remains unclear. Between the trimmed V and J ends, which lost 5 bases and 3 bases, there was a span of 11 bases. The CDR3 has 13 amino acids. CDR3 loop: CASSQRTGYEQYF. CDR3 DNA sequence: TGTGCCAGCAGTCAAAGGACCGGCTACGAGCAGTACTTC.